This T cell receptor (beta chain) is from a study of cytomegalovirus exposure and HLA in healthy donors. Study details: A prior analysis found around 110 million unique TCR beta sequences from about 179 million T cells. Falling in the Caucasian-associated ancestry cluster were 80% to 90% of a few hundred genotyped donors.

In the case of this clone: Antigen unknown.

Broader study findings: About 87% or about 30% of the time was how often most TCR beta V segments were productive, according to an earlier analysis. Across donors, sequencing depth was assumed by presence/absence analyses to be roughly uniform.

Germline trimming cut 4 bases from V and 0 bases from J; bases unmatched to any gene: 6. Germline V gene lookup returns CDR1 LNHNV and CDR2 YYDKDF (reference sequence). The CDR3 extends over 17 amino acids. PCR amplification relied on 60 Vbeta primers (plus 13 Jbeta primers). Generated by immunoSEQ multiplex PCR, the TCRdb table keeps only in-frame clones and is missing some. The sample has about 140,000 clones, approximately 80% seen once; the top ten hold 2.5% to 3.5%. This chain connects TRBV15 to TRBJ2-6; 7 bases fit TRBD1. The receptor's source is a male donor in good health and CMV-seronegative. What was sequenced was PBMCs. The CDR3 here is CATSTRQGYSGANVLTF. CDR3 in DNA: TGTGCCACCAGCACTCGACAGGGTTACTCTGGGGCCAACGTCCTGACTTTC.